The subject of this entry is one TCR beta chain. Ten or more counts support this clonotype. There is no known antigen for this receptor. Base quality data are lacking; no much larger clone is found one base away. This sample was included in a study of CD8 T cells in ankylosing spondylitis (dated by TCRdb to 2016 to 2017). In the study overall: To find TCR variants linked to disease, the study profiled T cell receptor beta repertoires in ankylosing spondylitis patients and healthy donors. Peripheral blood was sampled, and synovial fluid was additionally collected from ankylosing spondylitis patients. The full study cohort comprised 25 ankylosing spondylitis patients and 85 to 120 healthy donors. Summary of the overall study and its limitations: Blood from ankylosing spondylitis patients appeared to be characterized by a TCR beta motif made up of under ten highly homologous amino acid variants. Some TCR beta motif variants had previously been reported in synovial fluid and blood of reactive arthritis patients, which suggested common disease-initiation mechanisms. In peripheral blood, the disease-linked clones were found at relatively low frequencies and had a CD8+ phenotype. The disease-linked clones were reported to be significantly enriched in matched synovial fluid samples from ankylosing spondylitis patients.

The CDR1 and CDR2 encoded by the germline V gene are SGDLS and YYNGEE. The CDR3 goes from the cysteine to the phenylalanine over 17 residues. Left in the record is the CDR3 DNA by itself, 51 bases read in frame from the first base. Trimming takes 6 bases from V and 4 bases from J, and the germline ends sit 25 bases apart. The sequencer was an Illumina HiSeq 2500. TCR beta libraries were prepared by quantitative 5'-RACE with molecular barcodes. In the authors' own workflow: To identify disease-linked TCR variants, a new computational method was used, one built on a probabilistic model of VDJ rearrangement. The public reads were reprocessed in TCRdb via fastp at Q25 and MiXCR, keeping in-frame beta chains. CDR3 protein duplicates are merged, each entry listing the most common genes and DNA. The V and J calls and clone size come from TCRdb's table, not from the authors' own analysis. This sample is represented by about 42,000 distinct CDR3 sequences; about 4% of them were singletons. 4% of the sample is in the top ten clones.

This TCR derives from a female donor with ankylosing spondylitis or in good health (not recorded which). The sequence is built from TRBV9 and TRBJ1-1; the best D guess is TRBD1, with 6 bases matching. The sequencing input was blood, either unsorted or a sorted T cell fraction (not recorded which). In nucleotides, the sequence is TGTGCCAGCATCGCTATCCGGGACACCACCCGGAGCACTGAAGCTTTCTTT. This gives the protein CASIAIRDTTRSTEAFF. Here the CDR3 is joined to the reference TRBV9 and TRBJ1-1 genes, and the full variable domain is: DSGVTQTPKHLITATGQRVTLRCSPRSGDLSVYWYQQSLDQGLQFLIQYYNGEERAKGNILERFSAQQFPDLHSELNLSSLELGDSALYFCASIAIRDTTRSTEAFFGQGTRLTVV.